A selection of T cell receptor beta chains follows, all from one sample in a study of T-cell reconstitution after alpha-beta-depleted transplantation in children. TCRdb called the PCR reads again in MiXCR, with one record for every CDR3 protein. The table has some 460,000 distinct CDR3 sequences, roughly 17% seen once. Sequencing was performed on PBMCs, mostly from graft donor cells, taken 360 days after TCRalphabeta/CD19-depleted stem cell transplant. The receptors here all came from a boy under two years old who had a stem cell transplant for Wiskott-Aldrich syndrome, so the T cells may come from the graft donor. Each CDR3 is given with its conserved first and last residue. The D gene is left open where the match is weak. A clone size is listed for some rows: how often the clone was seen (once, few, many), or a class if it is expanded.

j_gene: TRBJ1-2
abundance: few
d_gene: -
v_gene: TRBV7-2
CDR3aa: CASSLIIWGSSNGYTF
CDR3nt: TGTGCCAGCAGCTTAATAATTTGGGGAAGCTCTAATGGCTACACCTTC

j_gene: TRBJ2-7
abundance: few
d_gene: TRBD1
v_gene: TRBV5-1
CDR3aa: CASSTFPGQGGEQYF
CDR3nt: TGCGCCAGCAGCACTTTTCCGGGACAGGGGGGCGAGCAGTACTTC

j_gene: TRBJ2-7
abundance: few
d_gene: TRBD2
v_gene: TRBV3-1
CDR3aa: CASSQVAGALEQYF
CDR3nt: TGTGCCAGCAGCCAAGTAGCGGGGGCTCTCGAGCAGTACTTC

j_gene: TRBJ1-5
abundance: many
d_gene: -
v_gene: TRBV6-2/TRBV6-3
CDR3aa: CASNNPSPGVGGNQPQHF
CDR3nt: TGTGCCAGCAATAATCCTTCCCCGGGGGTAGGCGGCAATCAGCCCCAGCATTTT

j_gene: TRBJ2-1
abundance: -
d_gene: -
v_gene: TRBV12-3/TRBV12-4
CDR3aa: CASTPAGSPYNEQFF
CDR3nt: TGTGCCAGCACTCCGGCGGGGAGCCCCTACAATGAGCAGTTCTTC

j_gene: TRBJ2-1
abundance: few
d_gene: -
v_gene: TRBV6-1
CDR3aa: CASRTTRWAGGEQFF
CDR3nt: TGTGCCAGCAGAACTACTAGGTGGGCAGGAGGGGAGCAGTTCTTC

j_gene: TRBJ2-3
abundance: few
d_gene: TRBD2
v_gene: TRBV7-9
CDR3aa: CASSLRLAGGQTDTQYF
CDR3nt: TGTGCCAGCAGCTTACGACTAGCGGGAGGTCAAACAGATACGCAGTATTTT

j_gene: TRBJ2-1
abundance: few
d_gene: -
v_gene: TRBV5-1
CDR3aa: CASSASPSRGEQFF
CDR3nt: TGCGCCAGCAGCGCATCCCCCTCCCGGGGGGAGCAGTTCTTC

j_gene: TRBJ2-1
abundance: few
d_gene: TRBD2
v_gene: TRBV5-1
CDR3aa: CASSSLAGMYNEQFF
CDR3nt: TGCGCCAGCAGCTCCTTAGCGGGAATGTACAATGAGCAGTTCTTC

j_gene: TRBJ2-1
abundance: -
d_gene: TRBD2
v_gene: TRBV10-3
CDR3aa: CATSSRGLVSNEQFF
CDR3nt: TGTGCCACCAGTAGCCGGGGACTAGTAAGCAATGAGCAGTTCTTC

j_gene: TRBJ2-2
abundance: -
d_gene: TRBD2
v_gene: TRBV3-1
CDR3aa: CASRGGAGELFF
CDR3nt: TGTGCCAGCCGGGGGGGCGCCGGGGAGCTGTTTTTT

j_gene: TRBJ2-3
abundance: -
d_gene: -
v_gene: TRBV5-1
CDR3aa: CASSLEIGSTDTQYF
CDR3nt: TGCGCCAGCAGCTTGGAGATAGGGAGCACAGATACGCAGTATTTT

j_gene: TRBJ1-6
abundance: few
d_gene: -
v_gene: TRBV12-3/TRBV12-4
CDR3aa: CASSLGGPLHF
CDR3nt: TGTGCCAGCAGTTTAGGAGGACCCCTCCACTTT

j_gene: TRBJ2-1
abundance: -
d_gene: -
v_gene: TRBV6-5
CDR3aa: CASSSGVPEYNEQFF
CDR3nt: TGTGCCAGCAGTTCTGGGGTCCCAGAATACAATGAGCAGTTCTTC

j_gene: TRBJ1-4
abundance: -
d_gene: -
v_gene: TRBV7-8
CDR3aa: CASSLVLSTANEKLFF
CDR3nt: TGTGCCAGCAGCTTAGTCTTATCGACAGCTAATGAAAAACTGTTTTTT

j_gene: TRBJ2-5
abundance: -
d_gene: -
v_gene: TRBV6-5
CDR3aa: CASSYSSWREDIPGETQYF
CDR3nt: TGTGCCAGCAGTTACTCGTCTTGGAGGGAAGATATTCCCGGGGAGACCCAGTACTTC

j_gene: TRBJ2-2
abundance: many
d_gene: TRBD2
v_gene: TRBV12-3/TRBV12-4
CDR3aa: CASSLHGRDDGELFF
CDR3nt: TGTGCCAGCAGTTTACACGGGAGGGATGACGGGGAGCTGTTTTTT

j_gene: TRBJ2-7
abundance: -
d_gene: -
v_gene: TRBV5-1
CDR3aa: CASSLQPGHYEQYF
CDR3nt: TGCGCCAGCAGCTTACAGCCCGGGCACTACGAGCAGTACTTC

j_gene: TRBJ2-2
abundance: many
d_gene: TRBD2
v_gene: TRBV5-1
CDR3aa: CASSLLAGGPGELFF
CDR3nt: TGCGCCAGCAGCTTACTAGCGGGAGGGCCCGGGGAGCTGTTTTTT

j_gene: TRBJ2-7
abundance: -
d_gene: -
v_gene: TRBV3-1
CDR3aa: CASSLLADEQYF
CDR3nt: TGTGCCAGCAGCCTCCTAGCCGACGAGCAGTACTTC

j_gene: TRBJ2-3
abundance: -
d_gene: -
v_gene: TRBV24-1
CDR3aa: CATSDPGRADTQYF
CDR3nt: TGTGCCACCAGTGATCCGGGTCGAGCAGATACGCAGTATTTT

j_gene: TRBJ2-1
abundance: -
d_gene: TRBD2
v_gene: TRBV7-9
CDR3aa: CANSLAGGRDNEQFF
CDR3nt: TGTGCCAACAGCTTAGCCGGCGGGAGGGACAATGAGCAGTTCTTC

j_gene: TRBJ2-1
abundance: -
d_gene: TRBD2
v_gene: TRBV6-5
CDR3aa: CASSYSSGRGDGGANEQFF
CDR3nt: TGTGCCAGCAGTTACTCTTCCGGTCGCGGGGACGGGGGGGCGAATGAGCAGTTCTTC

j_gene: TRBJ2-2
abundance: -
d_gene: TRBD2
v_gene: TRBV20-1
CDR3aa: CSARVLAGNTGELFF
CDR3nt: TGCAGTGCTAGGGTCCTAGCGGGGAACACCGGGGAGCTGTTTTTT

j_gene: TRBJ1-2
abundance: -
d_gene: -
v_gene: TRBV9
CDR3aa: CASSTGRNYGYTF
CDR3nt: TGTGCCAGCAGCACCGGACGGAACTATGGCTACACCTTC

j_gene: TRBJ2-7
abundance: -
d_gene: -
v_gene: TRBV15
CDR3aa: CATSVEQGWDPYEQYF
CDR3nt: TGTGCCACCAGCGTCGAACAGGGCTGGGATCCCTACGAGCAGTACTTC

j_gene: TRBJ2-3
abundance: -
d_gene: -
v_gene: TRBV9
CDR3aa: CASSLGPAPDTQYF
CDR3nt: TGTGCCAGCAGCCTCGGTCCGGCCCCAGATACGCAGTATTTT

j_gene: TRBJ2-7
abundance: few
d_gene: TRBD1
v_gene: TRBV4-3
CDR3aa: CASSAYRGYEQYF
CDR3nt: TGCGCCAGCAGCGCCTACAGGGGCTACGAGCAGTACTTC

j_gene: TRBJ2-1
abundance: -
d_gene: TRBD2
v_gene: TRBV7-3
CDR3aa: CASSPYPLSTSGSVDSYNEQFF
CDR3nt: TGTGCCAGCAGCCCCTACCCCCTAAGTACTAGCGGGAGTGTCGACTCCTACAATGAGCAGTTCTTC

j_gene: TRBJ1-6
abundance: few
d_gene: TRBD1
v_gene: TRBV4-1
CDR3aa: CASSRDSNSPLHF
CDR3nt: TGCGCCAGCAGCCGGGACAGTAATTCACCCCTCCACTTT

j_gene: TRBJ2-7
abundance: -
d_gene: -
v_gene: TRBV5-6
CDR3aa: CASSKGLGGYEQYF
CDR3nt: TGTGCCAGCAGCAAAGGACTAGGGGGCTACGAGCAGTACTTC

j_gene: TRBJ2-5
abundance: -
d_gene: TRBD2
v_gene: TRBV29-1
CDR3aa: CSVAISGNQETQYF
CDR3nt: TGCAGCGTTGCAATTAGCGGGAACCAAGAGACCCAGTACTTC

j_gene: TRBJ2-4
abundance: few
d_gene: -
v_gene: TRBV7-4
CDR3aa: CASSLPSRLALAKNIQYF
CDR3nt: TGTGCCAGCAGCTTACCCTCACGGCTAGCGTTAGCCAAAAACATTCAGTACTTC

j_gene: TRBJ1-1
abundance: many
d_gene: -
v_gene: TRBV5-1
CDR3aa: CASHRGPNTEAFF
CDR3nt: TGCGCCAGCCACCGCGGCCCGAACACTGAAGCTTTCTTT

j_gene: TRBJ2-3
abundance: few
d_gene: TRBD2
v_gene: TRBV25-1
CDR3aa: CASSEIILAGGPTDTQYF
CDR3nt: TGTGCCAGCAGTGAGATTATACTAGCGGGAGGGCCCACAGATACGCAGTATTTT

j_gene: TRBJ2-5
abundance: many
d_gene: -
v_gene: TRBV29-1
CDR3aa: CSVELGHQETQYF
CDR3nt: TGCAGCGTTGAGTTGGGCCACCAAGAGACCCAGTACTTC

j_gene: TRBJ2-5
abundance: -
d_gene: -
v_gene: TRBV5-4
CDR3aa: CASSFPGIPETQYF
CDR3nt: TGTGCCAGCAGCTTTCCAGGGATACCGGAGACCCAGTACTTC

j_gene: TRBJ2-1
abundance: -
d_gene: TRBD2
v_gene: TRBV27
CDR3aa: CASSENSGRIQQFF
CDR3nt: TGTGCCAGCAGTGAGAATAGCGGGAGGATTCAGCAGTTCTTC

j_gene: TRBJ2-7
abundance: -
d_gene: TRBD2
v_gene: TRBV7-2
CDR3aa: CASSPRWLAAYEQYF
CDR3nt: TGTGCCAGCAGCCCGAGGTGGCTAGCGGCCTACGAGCAGTACTTC

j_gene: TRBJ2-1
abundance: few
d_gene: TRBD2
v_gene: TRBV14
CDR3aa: CASSQDDSGILGYNEQFF
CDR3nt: TGTGCCAGCAGCCAAGATGATAGCGGGATCCTAGGCTACAATGAGCAGTTCTTC

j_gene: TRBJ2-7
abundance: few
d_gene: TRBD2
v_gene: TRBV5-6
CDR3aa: CASSLGAGGTYEQYF
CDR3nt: TGTGCCAGCAGCTTGGGAGCGGGAGGAACCTACGAGCAGTACTTC

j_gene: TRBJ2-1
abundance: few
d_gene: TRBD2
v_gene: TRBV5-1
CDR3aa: CASSLVRGGNGNEQFF
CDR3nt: TGCGCCAGCAGCTTGGTACGCGGGGGGAATGGGAATGAGCAGTTCTTC

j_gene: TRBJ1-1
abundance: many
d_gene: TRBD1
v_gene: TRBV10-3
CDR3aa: CATGGGAGTEAFF
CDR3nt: TGTGCCACAGGAGGGGGCGCGGGCACTGAAGCTTTCTTT

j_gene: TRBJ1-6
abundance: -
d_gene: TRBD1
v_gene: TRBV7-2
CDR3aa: CASSLGQGRNSPLHF
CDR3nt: TGTGCCAGCAGCCTCGGACAGGGGCGGAATTCACCCCTCCACTTT

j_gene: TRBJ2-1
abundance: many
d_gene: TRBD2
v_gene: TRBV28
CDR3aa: CASSLSIGTNYNEQFF
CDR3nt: TGTGCCAGCAGTTTATCCATCGGGACTAACTACAATGAGCAGTTCTTC

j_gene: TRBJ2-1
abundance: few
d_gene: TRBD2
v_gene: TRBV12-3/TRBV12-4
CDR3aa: CASSSLAGGPKSYNEQFF
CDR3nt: TGTGCCAGCAGTTCTCTAGCGGGAGGGCCAAAGTCCTACAATGAGCAGTTCTTC

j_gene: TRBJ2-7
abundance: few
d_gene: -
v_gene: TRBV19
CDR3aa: CASSQGLLPRYEQYF
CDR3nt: TGTGCCAGTAGTCAAGGACTCCTGCCGAGATACGAGCAGTACTTC